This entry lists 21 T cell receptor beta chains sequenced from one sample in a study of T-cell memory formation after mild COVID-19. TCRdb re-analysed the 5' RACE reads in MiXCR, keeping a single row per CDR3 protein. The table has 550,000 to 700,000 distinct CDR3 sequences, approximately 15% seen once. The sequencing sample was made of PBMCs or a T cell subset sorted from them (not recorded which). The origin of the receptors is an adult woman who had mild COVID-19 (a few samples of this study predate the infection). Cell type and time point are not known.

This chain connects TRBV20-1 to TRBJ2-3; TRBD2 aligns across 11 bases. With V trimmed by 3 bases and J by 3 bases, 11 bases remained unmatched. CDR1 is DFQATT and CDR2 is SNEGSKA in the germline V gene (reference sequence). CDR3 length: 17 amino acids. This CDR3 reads CSASVAGGQEPTDTQYF. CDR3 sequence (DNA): TGCAGTGCTAGTGTAGCGGGAGGGCAAGAACCGACAGATACGCAGTATTTT.

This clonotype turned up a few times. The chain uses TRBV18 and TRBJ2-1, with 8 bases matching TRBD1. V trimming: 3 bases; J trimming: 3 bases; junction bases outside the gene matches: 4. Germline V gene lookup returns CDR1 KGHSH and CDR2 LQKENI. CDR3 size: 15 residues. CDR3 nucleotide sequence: TGTGCCAGCTCACCTGAGACAGGGGACTACAATGAGCAGTTCTTC. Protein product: CASSPETGDYNEQFF.

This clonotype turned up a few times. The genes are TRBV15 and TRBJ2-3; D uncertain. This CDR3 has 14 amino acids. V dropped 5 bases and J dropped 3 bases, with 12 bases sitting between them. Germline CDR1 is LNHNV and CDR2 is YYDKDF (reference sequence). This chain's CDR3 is CATSRTLETDTQYF. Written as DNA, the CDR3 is TGTGCCACCAGCCGTACGCTAGAGACAGATACGCAGTATTTT.

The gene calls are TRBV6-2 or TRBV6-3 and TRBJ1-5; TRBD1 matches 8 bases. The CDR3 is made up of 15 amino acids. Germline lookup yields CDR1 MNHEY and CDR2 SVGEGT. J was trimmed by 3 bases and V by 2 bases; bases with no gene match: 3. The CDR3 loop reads CASSYQGANNQPQHF. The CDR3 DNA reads TGTGCCAGCAGTTACCAGGGGGCTAACAATCAGCCCCAGCATTTT.

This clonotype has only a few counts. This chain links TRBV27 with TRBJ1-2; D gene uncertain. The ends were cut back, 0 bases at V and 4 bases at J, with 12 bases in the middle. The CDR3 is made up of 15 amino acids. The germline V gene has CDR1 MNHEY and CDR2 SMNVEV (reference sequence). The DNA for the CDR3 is TGTGCCAGCAGTTTATCTCAGGAGCCCCTCTATGGCTACACCTTC. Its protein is CASSLSQEPLYGYTF.

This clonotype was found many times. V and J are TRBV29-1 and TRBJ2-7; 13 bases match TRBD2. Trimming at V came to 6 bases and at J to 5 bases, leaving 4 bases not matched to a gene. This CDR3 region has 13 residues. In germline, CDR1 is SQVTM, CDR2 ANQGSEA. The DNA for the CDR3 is TGCAGCGTCCGGACTAGCGGGAGTCACGAGCAGTACTTC. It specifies CSVRTSGSHEQYF.

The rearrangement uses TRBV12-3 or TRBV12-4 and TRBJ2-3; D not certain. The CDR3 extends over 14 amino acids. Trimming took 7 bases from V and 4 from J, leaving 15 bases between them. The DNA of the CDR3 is TGTGCCAGCAATTGGGGTTCCAGCCCAGATACGCAGTATTTT. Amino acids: CASNWGSSPDTQYF.

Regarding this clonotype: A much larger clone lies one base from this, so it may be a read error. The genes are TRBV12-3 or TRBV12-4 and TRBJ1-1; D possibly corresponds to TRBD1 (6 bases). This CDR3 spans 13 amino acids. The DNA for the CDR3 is TGTGCCAGCAGTTATTCGGGGGGCACTGAAGATTTCTTT. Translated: CASSYSGGTEDFF.

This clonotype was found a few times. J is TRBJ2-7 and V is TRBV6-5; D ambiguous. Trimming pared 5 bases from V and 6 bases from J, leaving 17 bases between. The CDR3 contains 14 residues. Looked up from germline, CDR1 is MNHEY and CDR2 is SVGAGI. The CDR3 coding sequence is TGTGCCAGCAGTCGATACCTACGAGGCGGCGAGCAGTACTTC. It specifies CASSRYLRGGEQYF.

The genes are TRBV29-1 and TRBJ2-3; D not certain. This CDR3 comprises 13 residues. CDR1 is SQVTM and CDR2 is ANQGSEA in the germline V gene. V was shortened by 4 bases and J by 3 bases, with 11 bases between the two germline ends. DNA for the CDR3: TGCAGCGTTGGGGGTTTCGAAACAGATACGCAGTATTTT. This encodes CSVGGFETDTQYF.

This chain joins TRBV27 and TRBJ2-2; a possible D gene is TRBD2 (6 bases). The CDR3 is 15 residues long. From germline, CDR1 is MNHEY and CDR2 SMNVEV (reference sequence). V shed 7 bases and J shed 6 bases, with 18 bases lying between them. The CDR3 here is CASIETVTGAGELFF. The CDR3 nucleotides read TGTGCCAGCATAGAAACAGTGACGGGGGCCGGGGAGCTGTTTTTT.

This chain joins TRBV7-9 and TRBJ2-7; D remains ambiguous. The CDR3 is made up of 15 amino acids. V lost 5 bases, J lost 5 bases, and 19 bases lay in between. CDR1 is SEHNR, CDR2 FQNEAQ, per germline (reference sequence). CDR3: CASSPRTLSEHEQYF. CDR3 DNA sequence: TGTGCCAGCAGCCCCCGGACGCTTTCCGAGCACGAGCAGTACTTC. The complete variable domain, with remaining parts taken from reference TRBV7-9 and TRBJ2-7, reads DTGVSQNPRHKITKRGQNVTFRCDPISEHNRLYWYRQTLGQGPEFLTYFQNEAQLEKSRLLSDRFSAERPKGSFSTLEIQRTEQGDSAMYLCASSPRTLSEHEQYFGPGTRLTVT.

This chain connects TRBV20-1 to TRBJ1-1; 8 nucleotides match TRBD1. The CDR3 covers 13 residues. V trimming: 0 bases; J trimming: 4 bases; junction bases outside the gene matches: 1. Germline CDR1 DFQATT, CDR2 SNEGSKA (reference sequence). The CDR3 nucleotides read TGCAGTGCTAGAGAGACAGGGGTCACTGAAGCTTTCTTT. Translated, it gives CSARETGVTEAFF.

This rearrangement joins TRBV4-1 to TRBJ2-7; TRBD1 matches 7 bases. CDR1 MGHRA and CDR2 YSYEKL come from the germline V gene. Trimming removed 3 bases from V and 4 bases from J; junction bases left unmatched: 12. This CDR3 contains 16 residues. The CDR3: CASSHGAPGQQYEQYF. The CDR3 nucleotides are TGCGCCAGCAGCCATGGGGCTCCGGGACAGCAGTACGAGCAGTACTTC.

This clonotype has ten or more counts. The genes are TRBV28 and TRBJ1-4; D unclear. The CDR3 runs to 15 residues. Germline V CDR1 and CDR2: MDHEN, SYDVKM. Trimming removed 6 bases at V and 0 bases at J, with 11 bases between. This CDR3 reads CASSYVAPTNEKLFF. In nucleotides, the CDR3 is TGTGCCAGCAGCTATGTAGCACCAACTAATGAAAAACTGTTTTTT.

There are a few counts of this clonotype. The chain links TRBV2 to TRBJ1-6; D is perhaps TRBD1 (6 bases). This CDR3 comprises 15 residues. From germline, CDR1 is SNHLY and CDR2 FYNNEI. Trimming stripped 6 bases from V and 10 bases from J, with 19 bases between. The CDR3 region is CASRISGAANSPLHF. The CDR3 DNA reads TGTGCCAGCAGGATTTCAGGGGCGGCAAACTCACCCCTCCACTTT.

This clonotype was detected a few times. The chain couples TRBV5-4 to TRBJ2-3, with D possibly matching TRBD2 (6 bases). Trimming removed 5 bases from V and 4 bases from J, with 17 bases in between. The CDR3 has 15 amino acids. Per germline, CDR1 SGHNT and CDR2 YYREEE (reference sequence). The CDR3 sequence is CASSLPGDLSDTQYF. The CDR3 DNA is TGTGCCAGCAGTCTTCCGGGGGACCTCTCAGATACGCAGTATTTT.

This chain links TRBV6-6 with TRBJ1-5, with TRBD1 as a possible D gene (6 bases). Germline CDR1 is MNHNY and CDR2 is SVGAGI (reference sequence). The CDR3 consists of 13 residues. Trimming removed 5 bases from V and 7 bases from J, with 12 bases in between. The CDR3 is CASSLGTFQPQHF. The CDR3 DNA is TGTGCCAGCAGTCTGGGGACATTCCAGCCCCAGCATTTT.

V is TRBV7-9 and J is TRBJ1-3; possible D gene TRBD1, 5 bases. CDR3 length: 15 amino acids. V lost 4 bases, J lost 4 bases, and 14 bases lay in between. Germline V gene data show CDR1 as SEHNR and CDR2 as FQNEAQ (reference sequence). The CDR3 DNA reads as TGTGCCAGCAGCTCCGACAGAGCGACGGGAAACACCATATATTTT. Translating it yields CASSSDRATGNTIYF. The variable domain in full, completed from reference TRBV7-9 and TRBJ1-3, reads DTGVSQNPRHKITKRGQNVTFRCDPISEHNRLYWYRQTLGQGPEFLTYFQNEAQLEKSRLLSDRFSAERPKGSFSTLEIQRTEQGDSAMYLCASSSDRATGNTIYFGEGSWLTVV.

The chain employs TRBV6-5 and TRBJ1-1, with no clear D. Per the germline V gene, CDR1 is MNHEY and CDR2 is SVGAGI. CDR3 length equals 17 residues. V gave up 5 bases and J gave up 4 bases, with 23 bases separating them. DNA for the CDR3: TGTGCCAGCAGTCATTTCTACCCAGGAGAGGCAAGCACTGAAGCTTTCTTT. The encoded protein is CASSHFYPGEASTEAFF.

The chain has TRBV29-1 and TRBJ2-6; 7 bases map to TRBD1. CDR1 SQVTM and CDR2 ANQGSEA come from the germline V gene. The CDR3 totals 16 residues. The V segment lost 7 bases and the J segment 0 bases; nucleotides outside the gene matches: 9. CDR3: CSAGPGGISGANVLTF. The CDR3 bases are TGCAGCGCCGGCCCAGGGGGTATCTCTGGGGCCAACGTCCTGACTTTC.